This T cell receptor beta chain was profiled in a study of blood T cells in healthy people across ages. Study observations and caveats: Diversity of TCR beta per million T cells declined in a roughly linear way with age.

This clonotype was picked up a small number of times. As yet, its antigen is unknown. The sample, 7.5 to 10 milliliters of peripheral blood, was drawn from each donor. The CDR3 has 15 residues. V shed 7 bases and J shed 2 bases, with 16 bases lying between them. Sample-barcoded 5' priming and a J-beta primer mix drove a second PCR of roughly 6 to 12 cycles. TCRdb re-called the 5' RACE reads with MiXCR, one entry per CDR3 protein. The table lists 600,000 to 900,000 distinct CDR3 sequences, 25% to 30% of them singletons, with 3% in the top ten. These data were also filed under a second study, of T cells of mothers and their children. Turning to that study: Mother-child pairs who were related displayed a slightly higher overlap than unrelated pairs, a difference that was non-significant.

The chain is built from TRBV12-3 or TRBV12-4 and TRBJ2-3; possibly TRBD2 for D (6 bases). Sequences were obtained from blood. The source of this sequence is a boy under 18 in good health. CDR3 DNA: TGTGCCAGCACAACCGCCCTAGCGCCCACAGATACGCAGTATTTT. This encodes CASTTALAPTDTQYF.